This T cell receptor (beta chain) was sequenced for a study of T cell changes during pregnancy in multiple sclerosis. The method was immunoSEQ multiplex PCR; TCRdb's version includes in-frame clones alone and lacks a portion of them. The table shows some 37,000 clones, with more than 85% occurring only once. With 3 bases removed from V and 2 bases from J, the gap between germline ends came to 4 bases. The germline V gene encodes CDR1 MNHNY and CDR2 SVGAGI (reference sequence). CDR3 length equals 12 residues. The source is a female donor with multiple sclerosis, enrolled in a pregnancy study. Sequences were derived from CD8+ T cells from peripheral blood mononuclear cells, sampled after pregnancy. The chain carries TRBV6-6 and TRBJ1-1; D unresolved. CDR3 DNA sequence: TGTGCCAGCAGTTATCCTAACACTGAAGCTTTCTTT. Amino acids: CASSYPNTEAFF.